This T cell receptor beta chain was retrieved from a study of shared clonotypes between healthy human individuals. In the study overall: Three plates were used per donor for CD4 naive, three for CD4 memory, two for CD8 naive and one for CD8 memory.

The study's findings and limits: The small donor group covered limited genetic and exposure diversity.

Regarding this clone: Its antigen remains unknown.

Assay: immunoSEQ multiplex PCR; the TCRdb copy retains only in-frame clones and omits some. The sample consists of about 2.4 million clones, roughly nine tenths of them appearing once. The CDR3 totals 15 residues. Germline V lookup: CDR1 ENHRY, CDR2 SYGVKD. Unmatched junction bases numbered 12, after V lost 10 bases and J lost 2 bases. The donors, all of them Caucasian adults, lived in Nashville, Tennessee. The receptor was isolated from a man aged 18 to 29 in good health. V gene TRBV10-3 combines with J gene TRBJ1-1; 8 positions agree with TRBD1. Sequencing was done on a sample of naive CD4+ T cells sorted from blood. Subset specified: CD45RA+ positively selected. The CDR3 protein is CATGGTQGANTEAFF. In DNA, the CDR3 is TGTGCCACCGGCGGTACCCAGGGGGCAAACACTGAAGCTTTCTTT.